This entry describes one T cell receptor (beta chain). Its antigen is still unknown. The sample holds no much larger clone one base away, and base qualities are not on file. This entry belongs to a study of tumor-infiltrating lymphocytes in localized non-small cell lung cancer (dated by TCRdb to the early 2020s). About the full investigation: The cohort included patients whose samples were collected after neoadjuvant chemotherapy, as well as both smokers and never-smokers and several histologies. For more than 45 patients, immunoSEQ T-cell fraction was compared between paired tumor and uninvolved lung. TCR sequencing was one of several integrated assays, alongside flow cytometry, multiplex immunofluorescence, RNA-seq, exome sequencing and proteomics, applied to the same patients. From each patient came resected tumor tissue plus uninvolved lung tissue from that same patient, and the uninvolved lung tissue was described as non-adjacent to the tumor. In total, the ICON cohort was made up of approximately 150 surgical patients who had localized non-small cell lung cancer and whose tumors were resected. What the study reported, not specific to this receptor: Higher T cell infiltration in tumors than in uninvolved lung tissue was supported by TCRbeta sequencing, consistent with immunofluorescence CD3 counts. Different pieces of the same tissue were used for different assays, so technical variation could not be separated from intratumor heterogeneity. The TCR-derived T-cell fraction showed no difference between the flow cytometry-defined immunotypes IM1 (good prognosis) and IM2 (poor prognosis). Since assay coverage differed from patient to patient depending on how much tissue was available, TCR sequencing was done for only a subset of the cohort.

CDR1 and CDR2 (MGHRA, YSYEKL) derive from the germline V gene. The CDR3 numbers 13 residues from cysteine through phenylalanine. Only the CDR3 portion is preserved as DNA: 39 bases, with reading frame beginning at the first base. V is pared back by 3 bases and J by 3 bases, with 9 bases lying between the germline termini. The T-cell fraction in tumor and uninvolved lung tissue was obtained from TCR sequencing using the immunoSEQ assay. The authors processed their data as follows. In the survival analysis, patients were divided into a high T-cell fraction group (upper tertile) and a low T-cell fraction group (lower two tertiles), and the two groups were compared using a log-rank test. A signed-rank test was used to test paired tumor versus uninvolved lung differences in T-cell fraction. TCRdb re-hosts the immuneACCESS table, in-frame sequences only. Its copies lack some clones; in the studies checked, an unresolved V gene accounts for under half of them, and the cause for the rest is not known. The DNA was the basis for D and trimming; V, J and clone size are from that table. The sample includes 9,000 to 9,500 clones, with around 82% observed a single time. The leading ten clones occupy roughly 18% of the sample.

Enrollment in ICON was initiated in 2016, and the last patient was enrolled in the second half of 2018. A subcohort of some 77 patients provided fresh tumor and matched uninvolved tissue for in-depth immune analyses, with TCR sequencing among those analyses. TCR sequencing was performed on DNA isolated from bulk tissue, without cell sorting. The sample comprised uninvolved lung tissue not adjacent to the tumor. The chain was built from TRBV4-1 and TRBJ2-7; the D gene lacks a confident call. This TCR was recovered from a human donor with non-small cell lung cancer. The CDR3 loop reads CASSQTSGYEQYF. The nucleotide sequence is TGCGCCAGCAGCCAGACCTCAGGCTACGAGCAGTACTTC.